Following are 5 T cell receptor beta chains from one sample sequenced in a study of control samples from healthy donors and cancer patients. Libraries were prepared by immunoSEQ multiplex PCR; TCRdb keeps only in-frame clonotypes and omits some of them. The sample yields about 53,000 clones, 87% seen once. Material for sequencing was PBMCs. All receptors come from a man in his 60s with head and neck cancer.

The chain couples TRBV28 to TRBJ2-3; no clear D. The V end was cut by 10 bases, the J end by 0 bases, with 17 bases between. The CDR3 consists of 15 residues. The V gene's germline CDR1 is MDHEN and CDR2 SYDVKM. The chain's CDR3 is CATLRRTPSTDTQYF. The CDR3 DNA sequence: TGTGCCACCCTAAGACGGACCCCTAGCACAGATACGCAGTATTTT.

This sequence joins TRBV9 and TRBJ2-7; D remains ambiguous. The CDR3 extends over 15 amino acids. Trimming pared 4 bases from V and 2 bases from J, leaving 16 bases between. Per the germline V gene, CDR1 is SGDLS and CDR2 is YYNGEE. The CDR3 nucleotides read TGTGCCAGCAGCCCCCGCGGTTTACCCCCCTACGAGCAGTACTTC. This translates into CASSPRGLPPYEQYF.

The V call is TRBV10-3, the J call TRBJ1-6; perhaps TRBD1 as D (6 bases). Per the germline V gene, CDR1 is ENHRY and CDR2 is SYGVKD. The CDR3 extends over 14 amino acids. Trimming removed 10 bases from V and 5 bases from J, with 15 bases in between. CDR3 sequence: CATHDRTNNSPLHF. DNA of the CDR3: TGTGCCACCCACGACAGGACAAATAATTCACCCCTCCACTTT.

The CDR3 sequence is CASSLAPDRLTEAFF. CDR3 coding DNA: TGTGCCAGCAGCTTAGCCCCCGACAGACTCACTGAAGCTTTCTTT. The rearrangement links TRBV7-2 to TRBJ1-1; weak D call: TRBD1 (5 bases). This CDR3 has 15 amino acids. V was pared by 0 bases and J by 4 bases, with 12 bases between. Germline-derived CDR1 and CDR2 are SGHTA and FQGNSA.

In DNA, the CDR3 is TGTGCCAGCTCACCACCAGGACAGGGGGCCTATGGCTACACCTTC. Translation: CASSPPGQGAYGYTF. V and J are TRBV18 and TRBJ1-2; 11 bases are shared with TRBD1. Per germline, CDR1 KGHSH and CDR2 LQKENI. The V and J ends lost 0 bases and 4 bases, in that order; junction bases with no gene match: 1. The CDR3 consists of 15 residues.